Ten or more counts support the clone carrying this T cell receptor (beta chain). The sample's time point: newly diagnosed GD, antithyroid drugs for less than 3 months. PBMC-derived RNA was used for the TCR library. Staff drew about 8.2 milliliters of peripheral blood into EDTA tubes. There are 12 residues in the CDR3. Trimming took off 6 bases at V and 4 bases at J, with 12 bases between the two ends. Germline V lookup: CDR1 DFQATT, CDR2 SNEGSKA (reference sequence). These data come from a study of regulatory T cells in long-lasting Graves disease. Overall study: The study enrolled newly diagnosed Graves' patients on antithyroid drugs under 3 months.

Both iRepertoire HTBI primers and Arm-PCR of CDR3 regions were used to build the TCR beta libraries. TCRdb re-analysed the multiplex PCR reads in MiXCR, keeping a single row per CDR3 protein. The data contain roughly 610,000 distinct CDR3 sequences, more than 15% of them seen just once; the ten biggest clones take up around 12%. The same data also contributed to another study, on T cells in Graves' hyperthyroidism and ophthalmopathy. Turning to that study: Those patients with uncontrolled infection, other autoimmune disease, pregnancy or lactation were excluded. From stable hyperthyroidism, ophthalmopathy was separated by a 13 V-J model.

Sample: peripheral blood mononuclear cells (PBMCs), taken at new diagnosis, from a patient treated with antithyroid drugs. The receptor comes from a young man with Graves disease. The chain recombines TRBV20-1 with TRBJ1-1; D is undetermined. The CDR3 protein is CSARPWSTEAFF. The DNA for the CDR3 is TGCAGTGCAAGACCCTGGAGCACTGAAGCTTTCTTT.